Below, 19 T cell receptor beta chains from the same sample are listed, as sequenced in a study of blood T cell repertoires in COVID-19. Generated by immunoSEQ multiplex PCR, the TCRdb table keeps only in-frame clones and is missing some. The sample has some 190,000 clones, around 80% seen once. Sequencing was carried out using peripheral blood. These receptors came from a woman between 50 and 59 years old with acute or convalescent COVID-19.

V gene TRBV11-2 combines with J gene TRBJ1-6; D not resolved. This CDR3 is built from 13 residues. CDR1 and CDR2 (germline): SGHAT, FQNNGV. Trimming shortened V by 11 bases and J by 7 bases, and 15 bases separated the two germline ends. The CDR3 sequence: CALEAVGNSPLHF. CDR3 DNA sequence: TGTGCCCTGGAGGCGGTGGGGAATTCACCCCTCCACTTT.

The rearrangement links TRBV7-9 to TRBJ1-6; D may be TRBD1 (6 bases). This CDR3 spans 17 amino acids. The ends were cut back, 2 bases at V and 7 bases at J, with 18 bases in the middle. Germline lookup yields CDR1 SEHNR and CDR2 FQNEAQ (reference sequence). The DNA for the CDR3 is TGTGCCAGCAGCTTACAAAGGGACAACAGTCCAAATTCACCCCTCCACTTT. Amino acids: CASSLQRDNSPNSPLHF.

This clone was detected only once. The rearrangement uses TRBV3-1 (or the pseudogene TRBV3-2) and TRBJ1-2, with a possible D match to TRBD1 (5 bases). Germline assignment: CDR1 LGHDT and CDR2 YNNKEL (reference sequence). This CDR3 has 14 amino acids. Trimming cost V 1 base and J 13 bases, with 19 bases left between them. CDR3 nucleotide sequence: TGTGCCAGCAGCCAAGGCGCTGGGCAGGGCGGCGCCACCTTC. Translating gives CASSQGAGQGGATF.

This rearrangement joins TRBV7-2 to TRBJ1-5; perhaps TRBD1 as D (5 bases). CDR1 is SGHTA, CDR2 FQGNSA, per germline. CDR3 length: 16 amino acids. The germline V and J ends were trimmed by 0 bases and 3 bases, with 12 bases remaining between them. CDR3 nucleotide sequence: TGTGCCAGCAGCTTAGCCGGGGGGAGGGTCAATCAGCCCCAGCATTTT. This sequence encodes CASSLAGGRVNQPQHF.

The rearrangement links TRBV9 to TRBJ2-2, with 7 positions matching TRBD2. The CDR3 extends over 16 amino acids. Germline trimming cut 0 bases from V and 3 bases from J; bases unmatched to any gene: 5. Germline V gives CDR1 SGDLS, CDR2 YYNGEE. DNA of the CDR3: TGTGCCAGCAGCGTAGAGGGCGGGAGTTACACCGGGGAGCTGTTTTTT. The encoded protein is CASSVEGGSYTGELFF.

The chain combines TRBV6-5 with TRBJ2-7; D call uncertain. Germline CDR1 reads MNHEY; CDR2 reads SVGAGI. This CDR3 spans 15 amino acids. Trimming cost V 0 bases and J 0 bases, with 9 bases left between them. In nucleotides, the CDR3 is TGTGCCAGCAGTTACTCGACTTTGGCCTCCTACGAGCAGTACTTC. It translates to CASSYSTLASYEQYF.

This clone has more than one count but fewer than ten. The chain has TRBV28 and TRBJ2-3; 11 bases match TRBD1. The CDR3 length is 15 residues. Germline assignment: CDR1 MDHEN and CDR2 SYDVKM. V lost 5 bases and J lost 3; bases outside the gene matches: 4. CDR3 sequence reads: CASSPGTGGTDTQYF. The CDR3 DNA reads as TGTGCCAGCAGTCCAGGGACAGGGGGGACAGATACGCAGTATTTT.

This chain joins TRBV30 and TRBJ1-5; D remains unclear. From germline, CDR1 is GTSNPN and CDR2 SVGIG (reference sequence). CDR3 length: 13 amino acids. The germline V and J ends were trimmed by 2 bases and 0 bases, with 5 bases remaining between them. CDR3 nucleotide sequence: TGTGCCTGGAGTATAGATAGCAATCAGCCCCAGCATTTT. Protein product: CAWSIDSNQPQHF.

The chain has TRBV5-6 and TRBJ1-2, with 7 bases lining up with TRBD1. The CDR3 consists of 13 residues. Germline V gene lookup returns CDR1 SGHDT and CDR2 YYEEEE. V was clipped by 4 bases and J by 6 bases; unmatched bases: 6. The CDR3 loop reads CASSPVGGNGYTF. CDR3 nucleotide sequence: TGTGCCAGCAGCCCCGTAGGGGGCAATGGCTACACCTTC.

This chain links TRBV6-5 with TRBJ2-3; D uncertain. This CDR3 is built from 15 residues. Germline V gives CDR1 MNHEY, CDR2 SVGAGI. The V gene lost 3 bases and the J gene lost 7 bases, with 17 bases spanning the gap. In nucleotides, the CDR3 is TGTGCCAGCAGTTATGTGGGCCGGTTCGGAAATACGCAGTATTTT. Protein sequence: CASSYVGRFGNTQYF.

The rearrangement uses TRBV5-4 and TRBJ2-7; TRBD1 might be the D (6 bases). This CDR3 region has 10 residues. The V end lost 10 bases, the J end lost 6 bases, and 11 bases lay between the germline ends. CDR1 SGHNT and CDR2 YYREEE come from the germline V gene (reference sequence). The CDR3 DNA follows: TGTGCCGTGGGGGCGTCCGAGCAGTACTTC. This sequence encodes CAVGASEQYF.

CDR3 loop: CASRPSREKGENSPLHF. In DNA, the CDR3 is TGCGCCAGCAGGCCCTCGAGGGAGAAGGGAGAGAATTCACCCCTCCACTTT. The chain recombines TRBV10-1 with TRBJ1-6; no reliable D call. V lost 6 bases and J lost 7, with 22 bases in between. The CDR3 totals 17 residues. Germline CDR1 WNHNN, CDR2 SYGVQD (reference sequence).

As for this clone: Other DNA sequences in the sample encode the same CDR3. This rearrangement joins TRBV6-2 or TRBV6-3 to TRBJ2-7; 9 positions match TRBD1. Germline CDR1 is MNHEY and CDR2 is SVGEGT. The CDR3 sequence is 19 residues long. Losses at the gene ends were 6 bases for V and 1 base for J; bases not matched to a gene: 19. CDR3 sequence: CASSLDRERPGQGSYEQYF. In DNA form, the CDR3 reads TGTGCCAGCAGCCTCGACCGAGAGAGGCCGGGACAGGGTTCCTACGAGCAGTACTTC.

The chain recombines TRBV27 with TRBJ2-6; the D gene is possibly TRBD1 (6 bases). The CDR3 has 15 amino acids. Germline CDR1 reads MNHEY; CDR2 reads SMNVEV (reference sequence). Trimming took 6 bases from V and 4 from J, leaving 13 bases between them. DNA for the CDR3: TGTGCCAGCAGGCCTACAGGGTTGGGGGCCAACGTCCTGACTTTC. This encodes CASRPTGLGANVLTF. Drawing the rest from reference TRBV27 and TRBJ2-6, the complete variable domain is EAQVTQNPRYLITVTGKKLTVTCSQNMNHEYMSWYRQDPGLGLRQIYYSMNVEVTDKGDVPEGYKVSRKEKRNFPLILESPSPNQTSLYFCASRPTGLGANVLTFGAGSRLTVL.

This clone has a count of ten or more. V usage is TRBV6-5 and J usage is TRBJ2-1; the match to TRBD2 covers 9 bases. Unmatched junction bases numbered 7, after V lost 7 bases and J lost 6 bases. CDR1 is MNHEY and CDR2 is SVGAGI in the germline V gene. This CDR3 is built from 14 residues. In DNA form, the CDR3 reads TGTGCCAGCATGGGGAGGCGGGGGGGCAATGAGCAGTTCTTC. Protein product: CASMGRRGGNEQFF.

This chain joins TRBV10-3 and TRBJ2-1; 11 bases map to TRBD2. The germline V gene encodes CDR1 ENHRY and CDR2 SYGVKD. The CDR3 covers 16 residues. With 0 bases clipped from V and 10 bases from J, the junction kept 8 bases outside the gene matches. The CDR3 here is CAISESTSGDLGEQFF. In DNA form, the CDR3 reads TGTGCCATCAGTGAGTCGACTAGCGGGGACCTGGGGGAGCAGTTCTTC.

V is TRBV24-1 and J is TRBJ2-2; TRBD1 matches at 10 bases. The CDR3 is made up of 15 amino acids. Unmatched junction bases numbered 4, after V lost 4 bases and J lost 6 bases. Per germline, CDR1 KGHDR and CDR2 SFDVKD. CDR3 coding DNA: TGTGCCACCAGTGACACCGGGACAGGGGCCGGGGAGCTGTTTTTT. Its translation is CATSDTGTGAGELFF.

This chain connects TRBV4-2 to TRBJ1-2; unclear D gene. This CDR3 contains 15 residues. Germline V gene sequence: CDR1 LGHNA, CDR2 YNFKEQ. Trimming cost V 0 bases and J 7 bases, with 15 bases left between them. This chain's CDR3 is CASSQDGGGSSGYTF. The CDR3, as DNA: TGTGCCAGCAGCCAAGATGGAGGAGGGAGTAGTGGCTACACCTTC.

The J gene is TRBJ2-7, the V gene TRBV27; D is perhaps TRBD1 (6 bases). The CDR3 length is 16 residues. The germline V gene has CDR1 MNHEY and CDR2 SMNVEV (reference sequence). V shed 6 bases and J shed 6 bases, with 24 bases lying between them. The CDR3 loop reads CASRPPGTSRRGEQYF. CDR3 coding DNA: TGTGCCAGCAGGCCCCCTGGGACATCTCGAAGGGGCGAGCAGTACTTC.